Included here is one T cell receptor (beta chain) sequence, with context. What it binds is unknown. This entry belongs to a study of graft-versus-host responses after intestinal transplantation. Turning to the study itself: All of the recipients had induction that used anti-thymocyte globulin, then tacrolimus and steroids for three to four years. Study outcomes and limitations: Graft-versus-host to host-versus-graft clonal ratios in allografts were high in patients with graft-donor T cell macrochimerism. Declining HvG levels early post-transplant were linked to peak circulating GvH clone levels.

Clones were sequenced by immunoSEQ multiplex PCR, and TCRdb holds only the in-frame ones, with some missing. Here the sample spans some 41,000 clones, 90% to 95% being singletons. V lost 0 bases, J lost 8 bases, and 15 bases stayed unmatched. Germline CDR1 reads MGHRA; CDR2 reads YSYEKL. The CDR3 has 17 residues. This TCR was recovered from a human donor who was the organ donor for an intestinal transplant. The chain is built from TRBV4-1 and TRBJ1-2, with 7 bases aligning to TRBD1. The sequences come from unstimulated CD8+ T cells sorted from spleen or lymph node cells, collected before transplant. CDR3 sequence reads: CASSQESGQAPLTGYTF. In DNA form, the CDR3 reads TGCGCCAGCAGCCAAGAAAGTGGACAGGCGCCGTTAACGGGCTACACCTTC.